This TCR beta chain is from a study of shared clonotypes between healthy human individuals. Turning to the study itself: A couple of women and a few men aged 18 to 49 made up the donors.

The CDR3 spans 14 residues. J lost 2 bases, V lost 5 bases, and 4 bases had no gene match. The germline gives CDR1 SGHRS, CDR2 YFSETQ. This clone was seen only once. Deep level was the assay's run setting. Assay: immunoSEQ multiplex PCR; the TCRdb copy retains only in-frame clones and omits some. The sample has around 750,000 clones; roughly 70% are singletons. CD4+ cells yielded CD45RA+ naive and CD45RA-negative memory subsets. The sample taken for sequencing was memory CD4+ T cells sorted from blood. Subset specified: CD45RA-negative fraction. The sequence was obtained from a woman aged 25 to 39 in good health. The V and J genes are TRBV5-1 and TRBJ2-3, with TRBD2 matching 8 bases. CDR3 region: CASRLAGPTDTQYF. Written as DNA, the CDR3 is TGCGCCAGCAGGTTAGCGGGACCCACAGATACGCAGTATTTT.